A selection of T cell receptor beta chains follows, all from one sample in a study of T cell repertoires in cytomegalovirus infection. Each CDR3 protein gets one entry after TCRdb re-called the reads with MiXCR. The sample has 350,000 to 400,000 distinct CDR3 sequences; just under 35% are singletons. Their cognate antigens are unknown. The sequences come from cultured PBMCs, collected from culture after CMV antigen stimulation. All receptors derive from a human donor in good health (CMV status not recorded). Some clones in this sample may be carry-over from other donors' samples. Each CDR3 is given with its conserved first and last residue. The D gene is left open where the match is weak. Expanded clones get a size class; other rows say once, few or many, or leave the size out.

NA	TRBV7-2	TRBJ2-3	many	TGTGCTGGGGGCAAATACACAGATACGCAGTATTTT	CAGGKYTDTQYF
NA	TRBV20-1	TRBJ1-5	NA	TGCAGTGCTAGGCCCAGCGATAATAGCAATCAGCCCCAGCATTTT	CSARPSDNSNQPQHF
TRBD2	TRBV11-2	TRBJ2-3	few	TGTGCCAGCAGCTCGTACCTTCAGCGGGAGGAGTTACCAACAGATACGCAGTATTTT	CASSSYLQREELPTDTQYF
NA	TRBV7-2	TRBJ2-7	NA	TGTGCCAGCAGCTATCGCTACGAGCAGTACTTC	CASSYRYEQYF
NA	TRBV12-3/TRBV12-4	TRBJ2-3	few	TGTGCCAGCAGTGCAGACTCCCAGGATACGCAGTATTTT	CASSADSQDTQYF
NA	TRBV7-9	TRBJ1-4	few	TGTGCCAGCAGCTTCGGCAGGGGAGACGCAACTAATGAAAAACTGTTTTTT	CASSFGRGDATNEKLFF
TRBD1	TRBV7-2	TRBJ2-5	NA	TGTGCCAGCAGCTTATACAGTCGTGGACAGGGGGGATCGGGGACCCAGTACTTC	CASSLYSRGQGGSGTQYF
NA	TRBV7-3	TRBJ2-1	few	TGTGCCAGCAGCGAGAAGGGGTTACGAGGCAATGAGCAGTTCTTC	CASSEKGLRGNEQFF
NA	TRBV12-3/TRBV12-4	TRBJ1-1	many	TGTGCCAGCAGTTTTTATCTTTGGGGCGAAGACACTGAAGCTTTCTTT	CASSFYLWGEDTEAFF
TRBD1	TRBV6-6	TRBJ1-5	many	TGTGCCAGCAGTTACCGCGCAGGGGGGCAGCCCCAGCATTTT	CASSYRAGGQPQHF
TRBD2	TRBV12-3/TRBV12-4	TRBJ2-3	NA	TGTGCCAGCAGAGGGACTAGCGGGAGTCAGTATACGCAGTATTTT	CASRGTSGSQYTQYF
TRBD2	TRBV20-1	TRBJ2-3	once	TGCAGTGCGGGGGGGACTAGCGTGTCAGATACGCAGTATTTT	CSAGGTSVSDTQYF
NA	TRBV12-3/TRBV12-4	TRBJ2-7	NA	TGTGCCAGCAGTGGCACAGGGAGACGGTACGAGCAGTACTTC	CASSGTGRRYEQYF
TRBD2	TRBV2	TRBJ2-3	NA	TGTGCCAGCATCCCGACTAGCGGTAGCACAGATACGCAGTATTTT	CASIPTSGSTDTQYF
TRBD2	TRBV19	TRBJ2-7	NA	TGTGCCAGCACCACGGGGACTAGCGGTACCGAGCAGTACTTC	CASTTGTSGTEQYF
NA	TRBV5-6	TRBJ1-6	few	TGTGCCAGCAGCTTGGTGGGGGATGGGCCCCTCCACTTT	CASSLVGDGPLHF
NA	TRBV19	TRBJ1-1	few	TGTGCCAGTAGTATCGGGTCTGCCCTCAACACTGAAGCTTTCTTT	CASSIGSALNTEAFF
TRBD1	TRBV20-1	TRBJ1-4	once	TGCAGTGCTGGAAGGGGGCACTGGGACGAAAAACTGTTTTTT	CSAGRGHWDEKLFF
TRBD1	TRBV7-3	TRBJ1-1	NA	TGTGCCAGCAGTTCGGGACAGGGTATGAACACTGAAGCTTTCTTT	CASSSGQGMNTEAFF
TRBD2	TRBV10-3	TRBJ2-3	once	TGTGCCATCAGTGCGGCTAGCGGGACCCCAGATACGCAGTATTTT	CAISAASGTPDTQYF
TRBD1	TRBV4-1	TRBJ2-5	NA	TGCGCCAGCAGCCAGCCCATTCAGGGGGCCCAAGAGACCCAGTACTTC	CASSQPIQGAQETQYF
NA	TRBV6-1	TRBJ1-1	NA	TGTGCCAGCTCTTCATTTGGTCTACAGGGCACTGAAGCTTTCTTT	CASSSFGLQGTEAFF
NA	TRBV4-1	TRBJ2-5	NA	TGCGCCAGCAGCCTTCGGGCCTGGGAAGAGACCCAGTACTTC	CASSLRAWEETQYF
TRBD2	TRBV7-2	TRBJ2-2	few	TGTGCCAGCAGCTTACGGCGGGAGGGTACCGGGGAGCTGTTTTTT	CASSLRREGTGELFF
TRBD1	TRBV6-2/TRBV6-3	TRBJ2-7	NA	TGTGCCAGCAGCCCCTTCCAGGGACAGGGTGGCGGCGAGCAGTACTTC	CASSPFQGQGGGEQYF
TRBD2	TRBV10-3	TRBJ2-7	NA	TGTGCCACCCGGGGGGGGAAAAACTCCTACGAGCAGTACTTC	CATRGGKNSYEQYF